These 24 T cell receptor beta chains share one sample of origin, sequenced in a study of blood T cell repertoires in COVID-19. Generated by immunoSEQ multiplex PCR, the TCRdb table keeps only in-frame clones and is missing some. The sample lists about 60,000 clones, roughly 90% seen once, with roughly a tenth in the top ten. Sequencing was carried out using peripheral blood. Receptors were obtained from a human donor with acute or convalescent COVID-19. The donor label of this sample is uncertain.

The chain combines TRBV20-1 with TRBJ1-6; D gene ambiguous. V was trimmed by 3 bases and J by 0 bases, leaving 9 bases between them. From germline, CDR1 is DFQATT and CDR2 SNEGSKA (reference sequence). The CDR3 contains 15 residues. The chain's CDR3 is CSASLRSSYNSPLHF. The CDR3 DNA sequence: TGCAGTGCTAGTCTCCGGAGCTCCTATAATTCACCCCTCCACTTT.

V is TRBV2 and J is TRBJ2-5; 9 bases align to TRBD2. The J segment lost 2 bases and the V segment lost 8 bases, leaving 12 bases of the junction unmatched. Germline CDR1 and CDR2: SNHLY and FYNNEI. The length of the CDR3 is 16 residues. The CDR3 here is CASSQARLADQETQYF. The CDR3 DNA follows: TGTGCCAGCTCCCAAGCGAGACTAGCGGATCAAGAGACCCAGTACTTC.

This chain connects TRBV3-1 (or the pseudogene TRBV3-2) to TRBJ2-1, with D tentatively TRBD2 (6 bases). The CDR3 covers 12 residues. Germline V lookup: CDR1 LGHDT, CDR2 YNNKEL (reference sequence). V was shortened by 4 bases and J by 10 bases, with 11 bases between the two germline ends. In DNA form, the CDR3 reads TGTGCCAGCAGCCTACCCGCGGGAGAGCAGTTCTTC. It translates to CASSLPAGEQFF.

The chain carries TRBV27 and TRBJ1-5; 8 nucleotides line up with TRBD1. The CDR3 is 15 residues long. CDR1 is MNHEY, CDR2 SMNVEV, per germline (reference sequence). After removal of 6 bases from V and 3 bases from J, the junction contained 7 bases not matched to a gene. Written as DNA, the CDR3 is TGTGCCAGCAGGCCGACAGGGGCTAACAATCAGCCCCAGCATTTT. This gives the protein CASRPTGANNQPQHF.

This chain uses TRBV25-1 with TRBJ1-5; D is ambiguous. CDR1 is MGHDK, CDR2 SYGVNS, per germline. The CDR3 covers 12 residues. The V end was cut by 3 bases, the J end by 6 bases, with 6 bases between. The CDR3 region is CASSDGIQPQHF. CDR3 coding DNA: TGTGCCAGCAGTGATGGCATTCAGCCCCAGCATTTT.

The CDR3 DNA is TGTGCCAGCAGTTACCCCGGGGGGAGGGGGGCGAGGGAGCAGTACTTC. Translation: CASSYPGGRGAREQYF. V is TRBV6-6 and J is TRBJ2-7, with D maybe TRBD2 (7 bases). The CDR3 runs 16 residues. CDR1 MNHNY and CDR2 SVGAGI come from the germline V gene (reference sequence). Trimming took 2 bases from V and 7 from J, leaving 21 bases between them.

The V call is TRBV28, the J call TRBJ2-3; D perhaps matches TRBD2 (5 bases). V lost 7 bases to trimming and J lost 3 bases, with 14 bases between them. The germline gives CDR1 MDHEN, CDR2 SYDVKM. CDR3 length: 14 amino acids. CDR3 region: CASNPLEGTDTQYF. CDR3 bases: TGTGCCAGCAACCCCCTAGAGGGTACAGATACGCAGTATTTT.

J is TRBJ1-5 and V is TRBV5-8; 12 nucleotides agree with TRBD1. With 3 bases clipped from V and 7 bases from J, the junction kept 17 bases outside the gene matches. The CDR3 sequence is 19 residues long. Germline CDR1 reads SGHTS; CDR2 reads YDEGEE. The CDR3 DNA sequence: TGTGCCAGCAGCTCACCGGGACAGGGGGCGCGGGTAGCGGGGCAGCCCCAGCATTTT. This sequence encodes CASSSPGQGARVAGQPQHF.

This clone appeared a single time. In DNA form, the CDR3 reads TGCGCCATCCGCGATGGAACTAATGAAAAACTGTTTTTT. Protein: CAIRDGTNEKLFF. The gene calls are TRBV10-2 and TRBJ1-4; unclear D gene. This CDR3 spans 13 amino acids. The ends were cut back, 10 bases at V and 1 base at J, with 10 bases in the middle. Germline CDR1 is WSHSY and CDR2 is SAAADI.

This clone has only a few counts. The chain couples TRBV15 to TRBJ1-2, with D hard to call. Trimming took off 0 bases at V and 1 base at J, with 15 bases between the two ends. Germline CDR1 LNHNV, CDR2 YYDKDF (reference sequence). The CDR3 has 17 amino acids. The CDR3 region is CATSRDFSTGNNYGYTF. The CDR3 DNA reads TGTGCCACCAGCAGAGATTTTTCCACGGGAAATAACTATGGCTACACCTTC. The variable domain in full, completed from reference TRBV15 and TRBJ1-2, reads DAMVIQNPRYQVTQFGKPVTLSCSQTLNHNVMYWYQQKSSQAPKLLFHYYDKDFNNEADTPDNFQSRRPNTSFCFLDIRSPGLGDTAMYLCATSRDFSTGNNYGYTFGSGTRLTVV.

The chain couples TRBV7-8 to TRBJ1-3; no firm D call. From germline, CDR1 is SGHVS and CDR2 FQNEAQ. CDR3 length equals 15 residues. The ends were cut back, 1 base at V and 4 bases at J, with 11 bases in the middle. The CDR3 here is CASSLGEASGNTIYF. Here the CDR3 DNA reads TGTGCCAGCAGCTTAGGGGAGGCTTCAGGAAACACCATATATTTT.

The V gene is TRBV9, the J gene TRBJ2-2, with TRBD2 identical over 7 bases. Unmatched junction bases numbered 5, after V lost 4 bases and J lost 5 bases. The V gene's germline CDR1 is SGDLS and CDR2 YYNGEE. This CDR3 contains 14 residues. The CDR3 spells CASSKQGGTGELFF. The CDR3 nucleotides are TGTGCCAGCAGCAAGCAGGGAGGGACCGGGGAGCTGTTTTTT.

CDR3 region: CASSLTSGSPWRETQYF. The CDR3 nucleotides read TGCGCCAGCAGCTTGACTAGCGGGAGTCCATGGAGGGAGACCCAGTACTTC. The chain uses TRBV5-1 and TRBJ2-5; 11 bases are a match to TRBD2. Germline V gene data show CDR1 as SGHRS and CDR2 as YFSETQ. This CDR3 spans 17 amino acids. Trimming removed 1 base from V and 5 bases from J; junction bases left unmatched: 10.

This clone is a singleton in its sample. The chain has TRBV5-4 and TRBJ1-1, with a tentative D call TRBD1 (6 bases). Germline CDR1 is SGHNT and CDR2 is YYREEE (reference sequence). This CDR3 has 15 residues. V lost 0 bases and J 1 base, leaving 10 bases between the germline ends. In DNA, the CDR3 is TGTGCCAGCAGCTTGGACAGGGTGGCGAACACTGAAGCTTTCTTT. Translated: CASSLDRVANTEAFF.

This clone was seen more than once but under ten times. The genes are TRBV6-5 and TRBJ1-6; the match to TRBD1 covers 9 bases. The length of the CDR3 is 16 residues. Trimming at V came to 4 bases and at J to 7 bases, leaving 8 bases not matched to a gene. Germline V gives CDR1 MNHEY, CDR2 SVGAGI. The CDR3 DNA follows: TGTGCCAGCAGTTCTCGGACAGGGGTGAGAAATTCACCCCTCCACTTT. This sequence encodes CASSSRTGVRNSPLHF.

V and J are TRBV5-1 and TRBJ2-1; 10 positions agree with TRBD2. The CDR3 has 14 amino acids. Germline values: CDR1 SGHRS, CDR2 YFSETQ. J was trimmed by 3 bases and V by 7 bases; bases with no gene match: 4. Here the CDR3 DNA reads TGCGCCAGCTATACTAGCGGGGACTACAATGAGCAGTTCTTC. Translation: CASYTSGDYNEQFF.

V usage is TRBV9 and J usage is TRBJ1-3; D is unclear. Trimming took off 0 bases at V and 0 bases at J, with 13 bases between the two ends. The germline gives CDR1 SGDLS, CDR2 YYNGEE. There are 17 residues in the CDR3. CDR3 nucleotides: TGTGCCAGCAGCGTAGAGGCAGGCAACCCCTCTGGAAACACCATATATTTT. This translates into CASSVEAGNPSGNTIYF. Variable domain in full (rest from reference TRBV9 and TRBJ1-3): DSGVTQTPKHLITATGQRVTLRCSPRSGDLSVYWYQQSLDQGLQFLIQYYNGEERAKGNILERFSAQQFPDLHSELNLSSLELGDSALYFCASSVEAGNPSGNTIYFGEGSWLTVV.

The chain carries TRBV6-5 and TRBJ2-2, with 11 bases identical to TRBD2. V lost 6 bases, J lost 6 bases, and 6 bases stayed unmatched. CDR1 and CDR2 from the germline V gene are MNHEY and SVGAGI. This CDR3 has 15 residues. The CDR3 bases are TGTGCCAGCAGAACTAGCGGGAGTAGGTCCGGGGAGCTGTTTTTT. This translates into CASRTSGSRSGELFF.

The chain recombines TRBV19 with TRBJ2-5, with 11 bases matching TRBD1. The CDR3 has 18 residues. J was trimmed by 5 bases and V by 4 bases; bases with no gene match: 15. Germline CDR1 and CDR2: LNHDA and SQIVND (reference sequence). The CDR3 region is CASSTRTGGAPSRETQYF. CDR3 in DNA: TGTGCCAGTAGTACCCGGACAGGGGGCGCTCCCAGCCGCGAGACCCAGTACTTC.

CDR3 DNA: TGCGCCAGCAGCTTGACGGGTGTAGCGATAGGCTACACCTTC. It codes for CASSLTGVAIGYTF. The V and J genes are TRBV5-1 and TRBJ1-2; D unclear. The germline V gene encodes CDR1 SGHRS and CDR2 YFSETQ. Trimming left V 1 base short and J 8 bases short, with 15 bases between. This CDR3 has 14 amino acids.

This clone was picked up a small number of times. V gene TRBV2 combines with J gene TRBJ1-4; D is unresolved. V lost 1 base, J lost 5 bases, and 14 bases lay in between. The CDR3 spans 16 residues. CDR1 and CDR2 from the germline V gene are SNHLY and FYNNEI. CDR3 coding DNA: TGTGCCAGCAGTGAAGAGGGCAGCGGGATAAATGAAAAACTGTTTTTT. Residues: CASSEEGSGINEKLFF.

This chain joins TRBV27 and TRBJ2-2; 10 bases are shared with TRBD1. The CDR3 has 18 residues. CDR1 MNHEY and CDR2 SMNVEV come from the germline V gene (reference sequence). J lost 5 bases, V lost 3 bases, and 12 bases had no gene match. The chain's CDR3 is CASSFRRSGTGDTGELFF. The CDR3 DNA is TGTGCCAGCAGTTTTCGGAGGTCCGGGACAGGGGATACCGGGGAGCTGTTTTTT.

This clone was seen a handful of times. The chain is built from TRBV20-1 and TRBJ2-5; D is possibly TRBD2 (5 bases). This CDR3 comprises 13 residues. The germline V and J ends were trimmed by 3 bases and 3 bases, with 11 bases remaining between them. In germline, CDR1 is DFQATT, CDR2 SNEGSKA (reference sequence). The DNA of the CDR3 is TGCAGTGCTAGTTTTAGCGTAAAAGAGACCCAGTACTTC. Protein: CSASFSVKETQYF.

CDR3 residues: CSGFGAANTGELFF. The DNA of the CDR3 is TGCAGCGGATTTGGGGCTGCGAACACCGGGGAGCTGTTTTTT. The J gene is TRBJ2-2, the V gene TRBV29-1, with D possibly being TRBD1 (5 bases). Germline-derived CDR1 and CDR2 are SQVTM and ANQGSEA. V lost 7 bases and J 0 bases, leaving 12 bases between the germline ends. This CDR3 region has 14 residues.